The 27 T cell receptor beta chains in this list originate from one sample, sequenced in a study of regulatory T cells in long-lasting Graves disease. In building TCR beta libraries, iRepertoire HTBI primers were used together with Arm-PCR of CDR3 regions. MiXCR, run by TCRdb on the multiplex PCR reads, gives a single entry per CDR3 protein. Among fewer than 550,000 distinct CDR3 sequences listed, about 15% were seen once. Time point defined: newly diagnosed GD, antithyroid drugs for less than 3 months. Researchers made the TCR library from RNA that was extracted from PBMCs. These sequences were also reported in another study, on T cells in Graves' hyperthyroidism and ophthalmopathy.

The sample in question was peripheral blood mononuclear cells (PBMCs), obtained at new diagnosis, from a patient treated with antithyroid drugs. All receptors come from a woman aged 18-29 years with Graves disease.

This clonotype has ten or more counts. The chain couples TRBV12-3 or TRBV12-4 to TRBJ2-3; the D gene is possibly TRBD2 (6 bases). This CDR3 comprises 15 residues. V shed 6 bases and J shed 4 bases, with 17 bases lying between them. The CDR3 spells CASSARVGGADTQYF. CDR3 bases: TGTGCCAGCAGCGCCCGGGTCGGGGGAGCAGATACGCAGTATTTT.

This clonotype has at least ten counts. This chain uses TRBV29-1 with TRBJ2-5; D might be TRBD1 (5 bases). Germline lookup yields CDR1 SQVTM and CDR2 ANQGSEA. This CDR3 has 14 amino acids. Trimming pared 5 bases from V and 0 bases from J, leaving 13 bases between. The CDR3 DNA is TGCAGCGTTCGGACGGACAACCACCAAGAGACCCAGTACTTC. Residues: CSVRTDNHQETQYF. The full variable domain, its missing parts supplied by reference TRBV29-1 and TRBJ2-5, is SAVISQKPSRDICQRGTSLTIQCQVDSQVTMMFWYRQQPGQSLTLIATANQGSEATYESGFVIDKFPISRPNLTFSTLTVSNMSPEDSSIYLCSVRTDNHQETQYFGPGTRLLVL.

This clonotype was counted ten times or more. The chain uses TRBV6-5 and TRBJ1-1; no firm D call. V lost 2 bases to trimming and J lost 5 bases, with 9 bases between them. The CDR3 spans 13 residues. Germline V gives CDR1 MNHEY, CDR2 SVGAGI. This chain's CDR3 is CASSYRAGTEAFF. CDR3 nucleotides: TGTGCCAGCAGTTACAGGGCTGGTACTGAAGCTTTCTTT.

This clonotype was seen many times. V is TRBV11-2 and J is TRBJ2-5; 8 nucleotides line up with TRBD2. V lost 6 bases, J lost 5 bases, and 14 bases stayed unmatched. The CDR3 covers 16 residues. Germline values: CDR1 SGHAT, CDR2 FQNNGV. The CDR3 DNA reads TGTGCCAGCAGTTTTATGGTTGCGGGAGGTGGGGAGACCCAGTACTTC. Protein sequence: CASSFMVAGGGETQYF.

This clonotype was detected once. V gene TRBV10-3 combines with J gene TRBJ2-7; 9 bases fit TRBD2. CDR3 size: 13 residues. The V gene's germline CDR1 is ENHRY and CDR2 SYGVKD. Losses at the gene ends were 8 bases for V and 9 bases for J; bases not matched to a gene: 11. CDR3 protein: CAIRPSGTVGQYF. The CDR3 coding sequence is TGTGCCATCCGACCTAGCGGGACCGTCGGGCAGTACTTC.

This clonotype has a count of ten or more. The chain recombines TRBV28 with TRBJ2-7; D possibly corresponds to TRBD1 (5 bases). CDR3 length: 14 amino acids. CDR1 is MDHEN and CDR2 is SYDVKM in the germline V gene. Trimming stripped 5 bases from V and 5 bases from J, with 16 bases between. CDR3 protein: CASSPTGFGNEQYF. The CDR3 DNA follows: TGTGCCAGCAGTCCCACAGGCTTTGGCAACGAGCAGTACTTC.

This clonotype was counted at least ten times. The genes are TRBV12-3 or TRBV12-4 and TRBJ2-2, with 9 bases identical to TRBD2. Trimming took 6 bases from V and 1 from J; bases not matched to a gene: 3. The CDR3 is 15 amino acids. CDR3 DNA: TGTGCCAGCAGAAGGACTAGCGTGAACACCGGGGAGCTGTTTTTT. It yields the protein CASRRTSVNTGELFF.

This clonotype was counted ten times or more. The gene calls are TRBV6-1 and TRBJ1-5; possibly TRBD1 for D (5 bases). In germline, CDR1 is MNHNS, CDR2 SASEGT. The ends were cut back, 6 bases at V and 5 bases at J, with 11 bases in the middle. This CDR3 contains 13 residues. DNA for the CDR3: TGTGCCAGCAGCCCCAGGGTCCATCAGCCCCAGCATTTT. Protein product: CASSPRVHQPQHF.

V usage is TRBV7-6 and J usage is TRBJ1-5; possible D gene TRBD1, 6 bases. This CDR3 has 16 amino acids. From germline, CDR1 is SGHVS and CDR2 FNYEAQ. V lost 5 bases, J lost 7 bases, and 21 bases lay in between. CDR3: CASSPRGGGAKQPQHF. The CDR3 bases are TGTGCCAGCAGCCCTAGGGGCGGGGGCGCGAAGCAGCCCCAGCATTTT.

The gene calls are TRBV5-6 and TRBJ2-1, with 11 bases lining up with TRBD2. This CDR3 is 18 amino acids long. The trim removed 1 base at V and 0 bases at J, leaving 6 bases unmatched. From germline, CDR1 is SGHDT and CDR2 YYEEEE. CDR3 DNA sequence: TGTGCCAGCAGCTTGAAGGCTAGCGGGAGGTTCTCCTACAATGAGCAGTTCTTC. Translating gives CASSLKASGRFSYNEQFF.

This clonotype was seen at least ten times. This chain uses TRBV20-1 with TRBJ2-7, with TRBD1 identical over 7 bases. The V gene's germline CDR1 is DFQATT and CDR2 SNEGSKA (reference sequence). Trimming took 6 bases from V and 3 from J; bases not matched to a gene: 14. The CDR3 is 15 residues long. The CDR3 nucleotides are TGCAGTGCCCTGAGGAGAGACAGGGTTGGCTACGAGCAGTACTTC. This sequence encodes CSALRRDRVGYEQYF.

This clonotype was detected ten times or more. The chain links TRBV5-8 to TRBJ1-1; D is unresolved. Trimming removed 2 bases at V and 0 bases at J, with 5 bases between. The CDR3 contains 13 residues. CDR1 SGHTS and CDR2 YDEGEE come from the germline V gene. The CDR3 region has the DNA TGTGCCAGCAGCTTCGAAGTGAACACTGAAGCTTTCTTT. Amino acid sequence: CASSFEVNTEAFF.

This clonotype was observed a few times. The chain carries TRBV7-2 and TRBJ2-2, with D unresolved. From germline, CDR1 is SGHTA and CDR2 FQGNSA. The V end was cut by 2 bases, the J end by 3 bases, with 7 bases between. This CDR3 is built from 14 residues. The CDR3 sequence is CASSLHRYTGELFF. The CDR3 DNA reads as TGTGCCAGCAGCTTACACAGATACACCGGGGAGCTGTTTTTT.

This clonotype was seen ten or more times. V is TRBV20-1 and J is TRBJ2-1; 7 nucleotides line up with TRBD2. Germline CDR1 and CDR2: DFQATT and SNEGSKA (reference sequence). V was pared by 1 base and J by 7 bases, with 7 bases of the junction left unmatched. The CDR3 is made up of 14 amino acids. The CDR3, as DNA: TGCAGTGCTAGAGTCCCCGGGGGAGGGAATGAGCAGTTCTTC. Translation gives CSARVPGGGNEQFF.

The CDR3 here is CACGTEHSQETQYF. For the CDR3, the DNA is TGTGCCTGCGGGACAGAGCATTCCCAAGAGACCCAGTACTTC. V is TRBV6-1 and J is TRBJ2-5; D possibly corresponds to TRBD1 (7 bases). This CDR3 is 14 amino acids long. V lost 11 bases, J lost 1 base, and 17 bases lay in between. Germline-derived CDR1 and CDR2 are MNHNS and SASEGT.

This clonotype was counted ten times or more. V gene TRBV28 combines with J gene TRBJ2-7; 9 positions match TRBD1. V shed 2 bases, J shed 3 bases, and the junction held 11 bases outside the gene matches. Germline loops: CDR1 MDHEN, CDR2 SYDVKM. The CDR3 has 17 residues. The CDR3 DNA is TGTGCCAGCAGTTTACCCGGGACAGGGTTTGTAAGCTACGAGCAGTACTTC. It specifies CASSLPGTGFVSYEQYF.

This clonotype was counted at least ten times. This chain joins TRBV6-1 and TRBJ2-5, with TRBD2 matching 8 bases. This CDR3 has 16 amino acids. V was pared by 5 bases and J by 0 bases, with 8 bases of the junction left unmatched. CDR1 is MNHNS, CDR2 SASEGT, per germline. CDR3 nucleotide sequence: TGTGCCAGCAGTCCGATCGGTAGCGGGGACCAAGAGACCCAGTACTTC. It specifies CASSPIGSGDQETQYF.

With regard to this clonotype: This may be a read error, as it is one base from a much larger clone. CDR3 loop: CASSLGTGFSNTQYF. CDR3 coding DNA: TGTGCCAGCAGCCTCGGGACAGGGTTTTCAAATACGCAGTATTTT. The genes are TRBV5-5 and TRBJ2-3, with 9 positions matching TRBD1. The CDR3 runs to 15 residues. Germline V CDR1 and CDR2: SGHKS, YYEKEE (reference sequence). The V and J ends lost 4 bases and 7 bases, in that order; junction bases with no gene match: 10.

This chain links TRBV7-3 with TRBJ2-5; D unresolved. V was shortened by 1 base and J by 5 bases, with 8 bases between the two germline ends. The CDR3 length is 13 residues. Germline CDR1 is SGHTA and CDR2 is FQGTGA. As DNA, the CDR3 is TGTGCCAGCAGCTTAATGGTCGGGGAGACCCAGTACTTC. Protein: CASSLMVGETQYF.

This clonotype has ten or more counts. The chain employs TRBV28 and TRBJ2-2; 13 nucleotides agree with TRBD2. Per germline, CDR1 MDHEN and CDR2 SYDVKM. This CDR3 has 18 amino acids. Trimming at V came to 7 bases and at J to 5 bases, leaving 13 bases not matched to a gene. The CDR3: CASNPPGLAGVGTGELFF. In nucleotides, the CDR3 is TGTGCCAGCAATCCACCTGGACTAGCGGGAGTGGGAACCGGGGAGCTGTTTTTT.

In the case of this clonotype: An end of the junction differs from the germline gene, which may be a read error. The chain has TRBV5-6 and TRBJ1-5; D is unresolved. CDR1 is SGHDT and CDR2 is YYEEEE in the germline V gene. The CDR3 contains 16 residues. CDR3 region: CASSQDYGFSNQPQHF. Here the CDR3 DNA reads TGCGCCAGCAGCCAAGATTACGGTTTTAGCAATCAGCCCCAGCATTTT.

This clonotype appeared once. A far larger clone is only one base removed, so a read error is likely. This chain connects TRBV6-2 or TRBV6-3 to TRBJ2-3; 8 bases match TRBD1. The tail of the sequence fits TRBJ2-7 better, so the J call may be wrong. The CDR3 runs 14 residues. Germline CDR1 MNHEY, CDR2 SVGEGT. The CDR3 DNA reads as TGTGCCAGCAGAATACAGGGGGGAAAGAATGAGCAGTACTTC. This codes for CASRIQGGKNEQYF.

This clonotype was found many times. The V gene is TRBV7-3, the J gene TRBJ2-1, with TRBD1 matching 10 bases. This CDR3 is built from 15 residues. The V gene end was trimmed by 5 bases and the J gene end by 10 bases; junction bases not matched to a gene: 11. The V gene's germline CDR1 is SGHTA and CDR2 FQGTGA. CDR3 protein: CASSPKGTGAGEQFF. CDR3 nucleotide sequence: TGTGCCAGCAGCCCAAAGGGGACAGGGGCAGGCGAGCAGTTCTTC.

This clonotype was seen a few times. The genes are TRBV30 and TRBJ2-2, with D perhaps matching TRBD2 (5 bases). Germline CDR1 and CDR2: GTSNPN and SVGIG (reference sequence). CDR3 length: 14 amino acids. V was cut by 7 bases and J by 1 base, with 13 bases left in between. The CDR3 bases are TGTGCCTCCTCGACGGGAAGGAACACCGGGGAGCTGTTTTTT. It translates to CASSTGRNTGELFF.

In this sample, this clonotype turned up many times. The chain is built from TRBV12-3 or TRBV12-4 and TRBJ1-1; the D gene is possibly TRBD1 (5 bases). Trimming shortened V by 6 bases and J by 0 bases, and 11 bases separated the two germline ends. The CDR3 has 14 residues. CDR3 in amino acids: CASSSMTVNTEAFF. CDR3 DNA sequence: TGTGCCAGCAGCTCTATGACAGTGAACACTGAAGCTTTCTTT.

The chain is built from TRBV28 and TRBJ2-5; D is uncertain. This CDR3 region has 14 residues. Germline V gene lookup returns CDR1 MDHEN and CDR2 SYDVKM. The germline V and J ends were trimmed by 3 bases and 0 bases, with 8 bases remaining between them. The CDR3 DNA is TGTGCCAGCAGTTTTATACATTACCAAGAGACCCAGTACTTC. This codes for CASSFIHYQETQYF.

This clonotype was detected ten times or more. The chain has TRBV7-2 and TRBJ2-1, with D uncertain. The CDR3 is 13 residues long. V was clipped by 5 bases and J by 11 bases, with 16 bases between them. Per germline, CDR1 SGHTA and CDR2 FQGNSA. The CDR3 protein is CASSISDLKKQFF. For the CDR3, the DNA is TGTGCCAGCAGCATCAGTGACCTTAAAAAGCAGTTCTTC. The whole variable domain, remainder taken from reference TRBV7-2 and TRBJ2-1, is GAGVSQSPSNKVTEKGKDVELRCDPISGHTALYWYRQSLGQGLEFLIYFQGNSAPDKSGLPSDRFSAERTGGSVSTLTIQRTQQEDSAVYLCASSISDLKKQFFGPGTRLTVL.